Each of the 22 T cell receptor beta chains below was sequenced from the same sample in a study of regulatory T cells in long-lasting Graves disease. Specified time point: persistent/refractory GD, antithyroid drugs over 5 years with positive TRAb. Preparation of the TCR library used RNA extracted from PBMCs. In building TCR beta libraries, iRepertoire HTBI primers were used together with Arm-PCR of CDR3 regions. TCRdb itself ran the multiplex PCR reads through MiXCR, one entry per CDR3 protein. The table records about half a million distinct CDR3 sequences, around a fifth of them present only once. This material consisted of peripheral blood mononuclear cells (PBMCs), taken when the disease was refractory, from a patient treated with antithyroid drugs. The receptors derive from a female donor with Graves disease.

For this clonotype: A single base is all that separates this from a far larger clone, so a read error is likely. The chain couples TRBV6-5 to TRBJ2-7; D is unclear. In germline, CDR1 is MNHEY, CDR2 SVGAGI. This CDR3 has 12 amino acids. V was pared by 5 bases and J by 6 bases, with 11 bases between. CDR3 in amino acids: CASSATVCEQYF. In DNA, the CDR3 is TGTGCCAGCAGTGCGACGGTTTGCGAGCAGTACTTC.

The sample holds many counts of this clonotype. J is TRBJ2-7 and V is TRBV6-2 or TRBV6-3; no reliable D call. The CDR3 length is 13 residues. The V and J ends lost 2 bases and 5 bases respectively, with 10 bases between them. Germline V gene data show CDR1 as MNHEY and CDR2 as SVGEGT. CDR3 amino acids: CASSYVIRNEQYF. CDR3 coding DNA: TGTGCCAGCAGTTACGTCATCCGAAACGAGCAGTACTTC.

This clonotype was recorded many times. The chain has TRBV12-3 or TRBV12-4 and TRBJ1-6, with 10 bases lining up with TRBD1. Trimming removed 6 bases from V and 10 bases from J; junction bases left unmatched: 6. This CDR3 is 14 amino acids long. The CDR3 sequence: CASRPGQGDSPLHF. Here the CDR3 DNA reads TGTGCCAGCAGACCCGGACAGGGGGACTCACCCCTCCACTTT.

The sample holds many counts of this clonotype. The chain carries TRBV20-1 and TRBJ1-2; D may be TRBD1 (6 bases). This CDR3 comprises 12 residues. Trimming stripped 5 bases from V and 8 bases from J, with 15 bases between. Germline V gene lookup returns CDR1 DFQATT and CDR2 SNEGSKA (reference sequence). Here the CDR3 reads CSAPDSVRGYTF. The DNA of the CDR3 is TGCAGTGCTCCGGACAGCGTCAGAGGCTACACCTTC.

This clonotype was detected only a few times. The rearrangement links TRBV11-2 to TRBJ2-3; possibly TRBD1 or TRBD2 for D (5 bases each). V lost 5 bases and J lost 2, with 14 bases in between. Germline loops: CDR1 SGHAT, CDR2 FQNNGV. The length of the CDR3 is 15 residues. The CDR3 coding sequence is TGTGCCAGCAGCGGGACCCGCCAAGCCACAGATACGCAGTATTTT. Amino acid sequence: CASSGTRQATDTQYF.

V is TRBV12-3 or TRBV12-4 and J is TRBJ1-2, with D perhaps matching TRBD1 (5 bases). The ends were cut back, 4 bases at V and 4 bases at J, with 10 bases in the middle. This CDR3 contains 13 residues. CDR3: CASSSDIRYGYTF. Written as DNA, the CDR3 is TGTGCCAGCAGTTCGGACATTCGCTATGGCTACACCTTC.

The chain recombines TRBV19 with TRBJ1-4; TRBD1 matches 7 bases. Per the germline V gene, CDR1 is LNHDA and CDR2 is SQIVND (reference sequence). CDR3 length: 13 amino acids. The V and J ends lost 5 bases and 8 bases, in that order; junction bases with no gene match: 5. The CDR3 DNA reads TGTGCCAGTAGTGATCGGACAGGCGAAAAACTGTTTTTT. Encoded protein: CASSDRTGEKLFF.

There are a few counts of this clonotype. This rearrangement joins TRBV30 to TRBJ2-5; D ambiguous. Trimming left V 3 bases short and J 4 bases short, with 3 bases between. The CDR3 has 10 amino acids. Germline lookup yields CDR1 GTSNPN and CDR2 SVGIG (reference sequence). The CDR3 DNA reads TGTGCCTGGAGCCTAGAGACCCAGTACTTC. Its translation: CAWSLETQYF.

This sequence joins TRBV6-1 and TRBJ2-2; TRBD2 might be the D (5 bases). Germline assignment: CDR1 MNHNS and CDR2 SASEGT. The CDR3 consists of 13 residues. Trimming stripped 6 bases from V and 6 bases from J, with 11 bases between. The CDR3 protein is CASRLGLAGELFF. CDR3 coding DNA: TGTGCCAGCAGACTCGGACTCGCCGGGGAGCTGTTTTTT.

The CDR3 sequence is CATSPKGQGLHYGYTF. CDR3 DNA sequence: TGTGCCACCAGTCCAAAGGGACAGGGCCTACACTATGGCTACACCTTC. The chain uses TRBV24-1 and TRBJ1-2; 9 positions match TRBD1. The CDR3 contains 16 residues. The V gene's germline CDR1 is KGHDR and CDR2 SFDVKD. J was trimmed by 3 bases and V by 6 bases; bases with no gene match: 10.

The chain carries TRBV9 and TRBJ1-1, with 7 positions matching TRBD1. V gave up 7 bases and J gave up 4 bases; unmatched junction bases: 7. CDR3 size: 13 residues. Germline V gene data show CDR1 as SGDLS and CDR2 as YYNGEE. CDR3 in DNA: TGTGCCAGCGGCAGAGAGGGGGCCACTGAAGCTTTCTTT. Amino acids: CASGREGATEAFF.

About this clonotype itself: This could be a read error, since a much larger clone is one nucleotide away. V usage is TRBV15 and J usage is TRBJ2-5; D is unclear. The germline V gene has CDR1 LNHNV and CDR2 YYDKDF (reference sequence). The CDR3 consists of 16 residues. The CDR3 protein is CATSKYAHPIEETQCF. The CDR3 coding sequence is TGTGCCACCAGCAAGTATGCCCATCCGATCGAAGAGACCCAGTGCTTC. Full variable domain (outside the CDR3, taken from reference TRBV15 and TRBJ2-5): DAMVIQNPRYQVTQFGKPVTLSCSQTLNHNVMYWYQQKSSQAPKLLFHYYDKDFNNEADTPDNFQSRRPNTSFCFLDIRSPGLGDTAMYLCATSKYAHPIEETQCFGPGTRLLVL.

This clonotype showed up just a few times. The chain combines TRBV30 with TRBJ1-3; D is unresolved. The CDR3 totals 14 residues. V dropped 5 bases and J dropped 0 bases, with 11 bases sitting between them. CDR1 is GTSNPN and CDR2 is SVGIG in the germline V gene (reference sequence). The CDR3 here is CAWYGSLSGNTIYF. In DNA form, the CDR3 reads TGTGCCTGGTACGGCTCACTCTCTGGAAACACCATATATTTT. Drawing the rest from reference TRBV30 and TRBJ1-3, the complete variable domain is SQTIHQWPATLVQPVGSPLSLECTVEGTSNPNLYWYRQAAGRGLQLLFYSVGIGQISSEVPQNLSASRPQDRQFILSSKKLLLSDSGFYLCAWYGSLSGNTIYFGEGSWLTVV.

The rearrangement links TRBV30 to TRBJ2-2; 8 bases line up with TRBD2. Looked up from germline, CDR1 is GTSNPN and CDR2 is SVGIG (reference sequence). The CDR3 contains 17 residues. V lost 0 bases to trimming and J lost 4 bases; unmatched junction nucleotides: 10. CDR3 sequence (DNA): TGTGCCTGGAGTGTGGGACGGACTAGCCGGGGCACCGGGGAGCTGTTTTTT. This sequence encodes CAWSVGRTSRGTGELFF. Full variable domain (outside the CDR3, taken from reference TRBV30 and TRBJ2-2): SQTIHQWPATLVQPVGSPLSLECTVEGTSNPNLYWYRQAAGRGLQLLFYSVGIGQISSEVPQNLSASRPQDRQFILSSKKLLLSDSGFYLCAWSVGRTSRGTGELFFGEGSRLTVL.

This clonotype has just a few counts. This chain joins TRBV5-1 and TRBJ2-7; 8 nucleotides line up with TRBD2. J gave up 3 bases and V 0 bases, and 5 bases lay outside the gene matches. Germline-derived CDR1 and CDR2 are SGHRS and YFSETQ. The CDR3 consists of 15 residues. The CDR3, as DNA: TGCGCCAGCAGCTTGGCTTCTAGCGGGCGCTACGAGCAGTACTTC. Its protein is CASSLASSGRYEQYF.

This clonotype was observed many times. V usage is TRBV28 and J usage is TRBJ1-5, with a weak D call TRBD1 (5 bases). Looked up from germline, CDR1 is MDHEN and CDR2 is SYDVKM. The V end lost 9 bases, the J end lost 6 bases, and 18 bases lay between the germline ends. The CDR3 has 14 residues. The CDR3 DNA is TGTGCCAGTTGGAGATACGGGGGATTTCAGCCCCAGCATTTT. Its protein product is CASWRYGGFQPQHF.

This chain links TRBV5-4 with TRBJ2-5, with TRBD1 as a possible D gene (6 bases). Between the trimmed V and J ends, which lost 4 bases and 3 bases, there was a span of 13 bases. The CDR3 totals 14 residues. Germline loops: CDR1 SGHNT, CDR2 YYREEE (reference sequence). The CDR3 sequence is CASSLRGQKETQYF. Written as DNA, the CDR3 is TGTGCCAGCAGCCTTCGAGGACAGAAAGAGACCCAGTACTTC.

The V and J genes are TRBV19 and TRBJ1-2; 8 nucleotides agree with TRBD1. Germline V gene lookup returns CDR1 LNHDA and CDR2 SQIVND (reference sequence). The length of the CDR3 is 14 residues. The junction had 5 bases not matched to a gene; V was cut back by 3 bases and J by 5 bases. The CDR3 DNA sequence: TGTGCCAGTAGTATTGACAGGGGAAATTATGGCTACACCTTC. Translating it yields CASSIDRGNYGYTF.

A few counts support this clonotype. This may be a read error: a much more frequent sequence differs by one nucleotide. The CDR3 DNA reads TGTGCCAGCAGCTCCGGGACTAGCGCGCTCTCCTACGAGCAGTGCTTC. Encoded protein: CASSSGTSALSYEQCF. This rearrangement joins TRBV11-2 to TRBJ2-7; TRBD2 matches 10 bases. The CDR3 spans 16 residues. Germline-derived CDR1 and CDR2 are SGHAT and FQNNGV.

There are many counts of this clonotype. The chain has TRBV20-1 and TRBJ1-2; no clear D gene. Per germline, CDR1 DFQATT and CDR2 SNEGSKA (reference sequence). The CDR3 spans 12 residues. V lost 1 base, J lost 7 bases, and 10 bases lay in between. The CDR3 DNA follows: TGCAGTGCTAGAGCAATCACAAGTGGCTACACCTTC. Amino acid sequence: CSARAITSGYTF.

The genes are TRBV29-1 and TRBJ2-7; 8 bases map to TRBD2. The germline CDR1 and CDR2 sequences are SQVTM and ANQGSEA. The CDR3 totals 13 residues. J lost 6 bases, V lost 4 bases, and 8 bases had no gene match. CDR3 DNA: TGCAGCGTTGTAAGAGCGGGGGTCGGCGAGCAGTACTTC. It translates to CSVVRAGVGEQYF.

This clonotype came up many times. This sequence joins TRBV28 and TRBJ1-6; D gene unclear. Looked up from germline, CDR1 is MDHEN and CDR2 is SYDVKM. CDR3 length equals 14 residues. The V and J ends lost 0 bases and 9 bases respectively, with 9 bases between them. In DNA, the CDR3 is TGTGCCAGCAGTTTATGGCAGGCCGGTTCACCCCTCCACTTT. This sequence encodes CASSLWQAGSPLHF.